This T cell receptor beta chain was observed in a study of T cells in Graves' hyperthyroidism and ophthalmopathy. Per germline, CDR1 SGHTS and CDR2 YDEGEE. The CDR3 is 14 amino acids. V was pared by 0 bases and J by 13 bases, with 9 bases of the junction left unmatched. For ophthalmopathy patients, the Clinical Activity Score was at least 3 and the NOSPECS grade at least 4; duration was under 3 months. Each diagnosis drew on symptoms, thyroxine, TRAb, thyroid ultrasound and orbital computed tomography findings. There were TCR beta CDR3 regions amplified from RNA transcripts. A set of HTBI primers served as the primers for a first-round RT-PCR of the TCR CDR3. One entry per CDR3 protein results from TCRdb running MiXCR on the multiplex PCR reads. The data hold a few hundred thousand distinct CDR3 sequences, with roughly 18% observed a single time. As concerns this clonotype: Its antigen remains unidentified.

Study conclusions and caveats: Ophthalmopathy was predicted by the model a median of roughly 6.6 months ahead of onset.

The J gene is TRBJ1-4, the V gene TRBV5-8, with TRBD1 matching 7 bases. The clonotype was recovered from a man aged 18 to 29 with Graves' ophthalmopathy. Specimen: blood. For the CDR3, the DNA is TGTGCCAGCAGCTTGGGACAGGGAAGACTGGGACTGTTTTTT. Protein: CASSLGQGRLGLFF.